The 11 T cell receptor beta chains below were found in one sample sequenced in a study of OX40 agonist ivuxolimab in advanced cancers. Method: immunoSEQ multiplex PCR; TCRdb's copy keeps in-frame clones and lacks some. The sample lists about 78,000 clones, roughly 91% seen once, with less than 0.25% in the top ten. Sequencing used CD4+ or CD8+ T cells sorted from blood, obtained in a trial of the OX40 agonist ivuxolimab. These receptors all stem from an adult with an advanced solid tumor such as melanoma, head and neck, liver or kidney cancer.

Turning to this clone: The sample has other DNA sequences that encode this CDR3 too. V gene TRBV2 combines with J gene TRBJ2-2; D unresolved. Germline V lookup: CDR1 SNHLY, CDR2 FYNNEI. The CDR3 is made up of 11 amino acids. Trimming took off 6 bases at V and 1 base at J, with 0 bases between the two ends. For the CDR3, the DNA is TGTGCCAGCAGGAACACCGGGGAGCTGTTTTTT. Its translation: CASRNTGELFF.

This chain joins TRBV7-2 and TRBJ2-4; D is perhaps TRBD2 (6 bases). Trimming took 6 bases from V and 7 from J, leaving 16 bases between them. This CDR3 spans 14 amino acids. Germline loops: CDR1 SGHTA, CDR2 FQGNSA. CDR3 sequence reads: CASSSGGGLNIQYF. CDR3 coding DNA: TGTGCCAGCAGTAGTGGAGGAGGGTTGAACATTCAGTACTTC.

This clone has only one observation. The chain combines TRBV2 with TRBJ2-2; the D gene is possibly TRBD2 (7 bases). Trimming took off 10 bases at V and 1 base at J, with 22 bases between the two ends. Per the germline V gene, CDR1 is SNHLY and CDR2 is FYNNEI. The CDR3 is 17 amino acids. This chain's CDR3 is CAIEKKQGRVNTGELFF. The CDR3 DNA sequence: TGTGCCATTGAAAAGAAGCAGGGGAGGGTGAACACCGGGGAGCTGTTTTTT.

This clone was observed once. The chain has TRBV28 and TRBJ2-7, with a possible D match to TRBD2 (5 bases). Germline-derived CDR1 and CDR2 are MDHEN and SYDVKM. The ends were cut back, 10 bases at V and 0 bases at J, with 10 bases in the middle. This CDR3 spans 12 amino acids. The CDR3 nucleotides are TGTGCCACAAATCGGGGCTCCTACGAGCAGTACTTC. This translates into CATNRGSYEQYF.

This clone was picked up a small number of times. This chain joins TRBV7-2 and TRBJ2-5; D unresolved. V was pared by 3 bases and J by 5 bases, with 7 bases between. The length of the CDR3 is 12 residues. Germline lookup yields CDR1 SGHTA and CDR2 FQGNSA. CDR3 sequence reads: CASSLGMETQYF. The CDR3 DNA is TGTGCCAGCAGCTTGGGGATGGAGACCCAGTACTTC.

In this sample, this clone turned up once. CDR3 nucleotide sequence: TGTGCCAGCAGCCCCAGGGACGGTAGTAACTATGGCTACACCTTC. Translated: CASSPRDGSNYGYTF. The chain carries TRBV7-2 and TRBJ1-2; maybe TRBD1 (5 bases). V lost 5 bases, J lost 1 base, and 14 bases lay in between. Germline assignment: CDR1 SGHTA and CDR2 FQGNSA. The CDR3 length is 15 residues.

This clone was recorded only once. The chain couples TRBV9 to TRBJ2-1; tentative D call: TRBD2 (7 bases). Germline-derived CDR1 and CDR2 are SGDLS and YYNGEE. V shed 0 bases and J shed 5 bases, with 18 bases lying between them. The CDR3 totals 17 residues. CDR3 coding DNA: TGTGCCAGCAGCGTAGGAAAAAGCGGGACAATGGACAATGAGCAGTTCTTC. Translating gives CASSVGKSGTMDNEQFF.

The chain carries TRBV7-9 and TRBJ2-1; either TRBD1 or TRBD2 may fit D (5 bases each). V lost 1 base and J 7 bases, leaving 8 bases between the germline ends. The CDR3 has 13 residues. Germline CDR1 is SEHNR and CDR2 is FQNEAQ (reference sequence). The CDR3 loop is CASSLDWGNEQFF. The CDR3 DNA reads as TGTGCCAGCAGCTTAGATTGGGGGAATGAGCAGTTCTTC.

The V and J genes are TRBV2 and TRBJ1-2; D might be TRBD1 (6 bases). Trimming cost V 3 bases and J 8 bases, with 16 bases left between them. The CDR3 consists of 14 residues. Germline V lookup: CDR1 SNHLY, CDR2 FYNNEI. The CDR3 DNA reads TGTGCCAGCAGTGATCGTACGGGGGCAGGGGGCTACACCTTC. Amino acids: CASSDRTGAGGYTF.

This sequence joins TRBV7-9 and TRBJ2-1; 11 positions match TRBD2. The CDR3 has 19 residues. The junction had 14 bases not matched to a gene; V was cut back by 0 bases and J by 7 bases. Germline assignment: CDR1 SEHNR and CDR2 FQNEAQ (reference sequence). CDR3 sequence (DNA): TGTGCCAGCAGCTTAGCCGTGCTAGCGGGAGGAGGGTCTTCTAATGAGCAGTTCTTC. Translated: CASSLAVLAGGGSSNEQFF.

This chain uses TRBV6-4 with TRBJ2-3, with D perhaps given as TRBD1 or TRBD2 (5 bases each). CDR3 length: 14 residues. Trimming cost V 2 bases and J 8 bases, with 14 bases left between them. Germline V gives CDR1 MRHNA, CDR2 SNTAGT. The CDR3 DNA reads TGTGCCAGCAGTGACGAACTCAGGGCGGGTACGCAGTATTTT. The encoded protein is CASSDELRAGTQYF.